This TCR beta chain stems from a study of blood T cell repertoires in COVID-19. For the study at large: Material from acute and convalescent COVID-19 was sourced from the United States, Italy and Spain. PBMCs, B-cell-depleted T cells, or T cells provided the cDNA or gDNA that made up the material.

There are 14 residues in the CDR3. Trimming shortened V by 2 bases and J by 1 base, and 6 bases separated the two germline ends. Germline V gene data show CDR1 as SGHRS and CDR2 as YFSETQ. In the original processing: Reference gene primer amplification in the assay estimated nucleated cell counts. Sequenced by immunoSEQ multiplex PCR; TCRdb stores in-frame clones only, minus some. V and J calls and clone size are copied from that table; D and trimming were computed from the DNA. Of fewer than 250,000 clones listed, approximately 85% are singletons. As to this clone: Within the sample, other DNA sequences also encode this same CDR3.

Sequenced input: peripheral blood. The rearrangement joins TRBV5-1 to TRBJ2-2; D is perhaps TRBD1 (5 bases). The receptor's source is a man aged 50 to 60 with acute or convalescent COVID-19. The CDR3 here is CASSLGQNTGELFF. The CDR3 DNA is TGCGCCAGCAGCTTAGGACAGAACACCGGGGAGCTGTTTTTT.